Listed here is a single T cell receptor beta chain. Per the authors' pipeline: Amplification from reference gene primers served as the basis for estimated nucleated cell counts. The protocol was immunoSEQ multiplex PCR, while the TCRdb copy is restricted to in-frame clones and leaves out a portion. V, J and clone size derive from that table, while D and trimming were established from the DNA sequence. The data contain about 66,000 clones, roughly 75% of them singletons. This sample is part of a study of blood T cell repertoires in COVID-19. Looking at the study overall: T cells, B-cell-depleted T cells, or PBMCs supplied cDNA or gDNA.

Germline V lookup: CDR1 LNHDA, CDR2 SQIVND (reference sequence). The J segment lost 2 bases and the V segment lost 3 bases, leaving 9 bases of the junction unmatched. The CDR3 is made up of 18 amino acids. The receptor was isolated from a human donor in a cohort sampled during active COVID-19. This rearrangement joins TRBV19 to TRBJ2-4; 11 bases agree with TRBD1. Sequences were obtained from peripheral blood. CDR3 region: CASSILPGQGASKNIQYF. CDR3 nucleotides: TGTGCCAGTAGTATTCTCCCCGGACAGGGGGCTTCCAAAAACATTCAGTACTTC.